This is a list of T cell receptor beta chains from one sample in a study of identical twins. TCRdb redid the calling of the 5' RACE reads with MiXCR, one entry per CDR3 protein. Of 420,000 or so distinct CDR3 sequences listed, roughly 18% are singletons. Material: naive T cells sorted from blood. The receptors here all came from a man in his fifties or sixties in good health. Both conserved end residues are part of each CDR3. Fields, in order: CDR3 protein, CDR3 DNA, clone size, D gene, V gene, J gene. D genes are given only for firm matches. Size is omitted from some rows. Given values are once, few, many or a class for expanded clones.

CDR3: CASPTPRVYLGNTIYF
DNA: TGTGCCAGCCCCACGCCGCGGGTCTACCTTGGAAACACCATATATTTT
size: NA
D: NA
V: TRBV9
J: TRBJ1-3

CDR3: CAISESPERGTQYF
DNA: TGTGCCATCAGTGAGTCTCCCGAGAGGGGGACCCAGTACTTC
size: few
D: NA
V: TRBV10-3
J: TRBJ2-5

CDR3: CSAVPGSLSTDTQYF
DNA: TGCAGTGCAGTACCGGGGTCTTTGAGCACAGATACGCAGTATTTT
size: NA
D: NA
V: TRBV20-1
J: TRBJ2-3

CDR3: CASSDSSGSTEAFF
DNA: TGTGCCAGCAGTGATTCATCGGGATCCACTGAAGCTTTCTTT
size: NA
D: NA
V: TRBV2
J: TRBJ1-1

CDR3: CASSSPGQGFHEQFF
DNA: TGTGCCAGCAGCTCTCCGGGACAGGGATTCCATGAGCAGTTCTTC
size: NA
D: TRBD1
V: TRBV7-9
J: TRBJ2-1

CDR3: CATSDWTVGGETQYF
DNA: TGTGCCACCAGTGACTGGACAGTTGGGGGAGAGACCCAGTACTTC
size: few
D: NA
V: TRBV24-1
J: TRBJ2-5

CDR3: CSGTSGGSTDTQYF
DNA: TGCAGCGGGACTAGCGGGGGGAGCACAGATACGCAGTATTTT
size: NA
D: TRBD2
V: TRBV20-1
J: TRBJ2-3

CDR3: CASSYDRPNTEAFF
DNA: TGCGCCAGCAGCTATGACAGGCCGAACACTGAAGCTTTCTTT
size: NA
D: NA
V: TRBV5-1
J: TRBJ1-1

CDR3: CSAPSGTGAYNEQFF
DNA: TGCAGTGCACCATCCGGGACAGGGGCCTACAATGAGCAGTTCTTC
size: many
D: TRBD1
V: TRBV20-1
J: TRBJ2-1

CDR3: CAISQGRSLAEAFF
DNA: TGTGCCATCAGTCAGGGGAGAAGTTTGGCTGAAGCTTTCTTT
size: few
D: NA
V: TRBV10-3
J: TRBJ1-1

CDR3: CSATGTGFVGELFF
DNA: TGCAGTGCCACCGGGACAGGCTTTGTCGGGGAGCTGTTTTTT
size: many
D: TRBD1
V: TRBV20-1
J: TRBJ2-2

CDR3: CASSSTSGRNGGEQFF
DNA: TGTGCCAGCAGTTCGACTAGCGGGAGAAACGGCGGTGAGCAGTTCTTC
size: few
D: TRBD2
V: TRBV6-5
J: TRBJ2-1

CDR3: CASSPTGQPYNEQFF
DNA: TGTGCCAGCAGCCCGACAGGACAACCTTACAATGAGCAGTTCTTC
size: NA
D: NA
V: TRBV7-2
J: TRBJ2-1

CDR3: CASSFHQLAGVYNEQFF
DNA: TGCGCCAGCAGCTTTCATCAACTAGCGGGGGTCTACAATGAGCAGTTCTTC
size: few
D: TRBD2
V: TRBV5-1
J: TRBJ2-1

CDR3: CASSLAPSGSQPQHF
DNA: TGCGCCAGCAGCTTGGCTCCTTCGGGGAGTCAGCCCCAGCATTTT
size: few
D: NA
V: TRBV5-1
J: TRBJ1-5

CDR3: CAISESIISAASSGSETQYF
DNA: TGTGCCATCAGTGAGTCGATTATATCCGCCGCCAGTAGCGGGAGTGAGACCCAGTACTTC
size: few
D: TRBD2
V: TRBV10-3
J: TRBJ2-5

CDR3: CASSLDGELNTEAFF
DNA: TGTGCCAGCAGCTTAGACGGGGAACTGAACACTGAAGCTTTCTTT
size: many
D: NA
V: TRBV11-2
J: TRBJ1-1

CDR3: CTSSQVALFNEQFF
DNA: TGCACCAGCAGCCAAGTTGCTCTCTTCAATGAGCAGTTCTTC
size: NA
D: NA
V: TRBV4-3
J: TRBJ2-1

CDR3: CSARGYSLQGQETQYF
DNA: TGCAGTGCTAGAGGATATTCGTTACAGGGGCAGGAGACCCAGTACTTC
size: few
D: TRBD1
V: TRBV20-1
J: TRBJ2-5

CDR3: CSARGLAVLSHLYNEQFF
DNA: TGCAGTGCTAGAGGTCTAGCGGTCTTAAGCCACCTCTACAATGAGCAGTTCTTC
size: few
D: TRBD2
V: TRBV20-1
J: TRBJ2-1

CDR3: CSADGTGSSDTQYF
DNA: TGCAGTGCGGACGGGACAGGGAGTTCAGATACGCAGTATTTT
size: few
D: TRBD1
V: TRBV20-1
J: TRBJ2-3

CDR3: CASSSNRGHEQYF
DNA: TGTGCCAGCAGTTCGAACAGGGGGCACGAGCAGTACTTC
size: NA
D: TRBD1
V: TRBV12-3/TRBV12-4
J: TRBJ2-7

CDR3: CASSPRRGRVYEQYF
DNA: TGTGCCAGCAGCCCACGCAGGGGGCGGGTTTACGAGCAGTACTTC
size: few
D: TRBD1
V: TRBV7-9
J: TRBJ2-7

CDR3: CSARVGTSGRVNEQFF
DNA: TGCAGTGCTAGAGTGGGAACTAGCGGGAGGGTCAATGAGCAGTTCTTC
size: many
D: TRBD2
V: TRBV20-1
J: TRBJ2-1

CDR3: CASSQLPASTTDTQYF
DNA: TGCGCCAGCAGCCAACTTCCGGCCTCCACCACAGATACGCAGTATTTT
size: few
D: NA
V: TRBV4-3
J: TRBJ2-3

CDR3: CSVGLATGELFF
DNA: TGCAGCGTGGGACTAGCGACCGGGGAGCTGTTTTTT
size: many
D: TRBD2
V: TRBV29-1
J: TRBJ2-2

CDR3: CASRPGDLSYEQYF
DNA: TGTGCCAGCAGGCCGGGGGACCTCTCCTACGAGCAGTACTTC
size: NA
D: NA
V: TRBV12-3/TRBV12-4
J: TRBJ2-7

CDR3: CSGGLGKNEQFF
DNA: TGCAGCGGCGGACTAGGAAAGAATGAGCAGTTCTTC
size: many
D: TRBD2
V: TRBV29-1
J: TRBJ2-1

CDR3: CATLTGANVLTF
DNA: TGTGCCACCTTGACAGGGGCCAACGTCCTGACTTTC
size: NA
D: NA
V: TRBV7-9
J: TRBJ2-6

CDR3: CSARWEIQGPPLHF
DNA: TGCAGTGCTAGGTGGGAAATACAGGGTCCACCCCTCCACTTT
size: few
D: NA
V: TRBV20-1
J: TRBJ1-6

CDR3: CASSPRQGPANEQFF
DNA: TGTGCCAGCAGCCCCCGCCAGGGGCCGGCGAATGAGCAGTTCTTC
size: few
D: NA
V: TRBV7-2
J: TRBJ2-1

CDR3: CASSSGTGEEKLFF
DNA: TGTGCCAGCAGTTCCGGGACAGGGGAGGAAAAACTGTTTTTT
size: NA
D: TRBD1
V: TRBV28
J: TRBJ1-4

CDR3: CASSLAGGPSTDTQYF
DNA: TGTGCCAGCAGCTTAGCAGGGGGACCTAGCACAGATACGCAGTATTTT
size: NA
D: NA
V: TRBV7-2
J: TRBJ2-3

CDR3: CASSEMDRGYEQYF
DNA: TGTGCCAGCAGCGAAATGGACAGGGGATACGAGCAGTACTTC
size: few
D: TRBD1
V: TRBV7-7
J: TRBJ2-7

CDR3: CASSQRLADNEQFF
DNA: TGTGCCAGCAGCCAACGGCTAGCGGACAATGAGCAGTTCTTC
size: NA
D: TRBD2
V: TRBV14
J: TRBJ2-1

CDR3: CASSTSIHGGSNTGELFF
DNA: TGTGCCAGCAGCACCAGCATACACGGGGGATCGAACACCGGGGAGCTGTTTTTT
size: few
D: NA
V: TRBV11-1
J: TRBJ2-2

CDR3: CASIKGDGELFF
DNA: TGTGCCAGCATAAAGGGGGATGGGGAGCTGTTTTTT
size: few
D: NA
V: TRBV25-1
J: TRBJ2-2

CDR3: CASSQVVDLANTEAFF
DNA: TGTGCCAGCAGCCAAGTCGTGGACCTAGCGAACACTGAAGCTTTCTTT
size: few
D: NA
V: TRBV4-2
J: TRBJ1-1

CDR3: CASSQDRRAGDTQYF
DNA: TGCGCCAGCAGCCAAGACCGTAGGGCCGGGGATACGCAGTATTTT
size: NA
D: NA
V: TRBV4-3
J: TRBJ2-3

CDR3: CASRKTGLDYGYTF
DNA: TGTGCCAGCAGAAAAACAGGGTTGGACTATGGCTACACCTTC
size: NA
D: NA
V: TRBV6-1
J: TRBJ1-2

CDR3: CASSYYRGGQPQHF
DNA: TGTGCCAGCAGTTACTACAGGGGCGGTCAGCCCCAGCATTTT
size: NA
D: TRBD1
V: TRBV27
J: TRBJ1-5

CDR3: CSAVGGGGGYGYTF
DNA: TGCAGTGCCGTCGGTGGCGGGGGGGGCTATGGCTACACCTTC
size: few
D: NA
V: TRBV20-1
J: TRBJ1-2

CDR3: CASSYSVSNRPSQETQYF
DNA: TGTGCCAGCAGTTACTCGGTCAGCAACAGGCCCTCCCAAGAGACCCAGTACTTC
size: NA
D: NA
V: TRBV6-2/TRBV6-3
J: TRBJ2-5

CDR3: CASSRTPNTGSYEQYF
DNA: TGTGCCAGCAGCCGCACCCCCAACACAGGGTCCTACGAGCAGTACTTC
size: few
D: NA
V: TRBV6-1
J: TRBJ2-7

CDR3: CASSFGRGNGSPLHF
DNA: TGTGCCAGCAGTTTTGGGCGGGGAAATGGCTCACCCCTCCACTTT
size: few
D: NA
V: TRBV27
J: TRBJ1-6

CDR3: CASSLIAGGDNEQFF
DNA: TGTGCCAGCAGCTTAATAGCGGGAGGGGACAATGAGCAGTTCTTC
size: few
D: TRBD2
V: TRBV7-9
J: TRBJ2-1

CDR3: CASSQEAGWPGNEQFF
DNA: TGCGCCAGCAGCCAAGAAGCGGGGTGGCCAGGGAATGAGCAGTTCTTC
size: NA
D: TRBD2
V: TRBV4-3
J: TRBJ2-1

CDR3: CSTSGTTTDTQYF
DNA: TGCAGCACCTCCGGGACGACCACAGATACGCAGTATTTT
size: NA
D: NA
V: TRBV29-1
J: TRBJ2-3

CDR3: CASSPSTGKETQYF
DNA: TGTGCCAGCAGCCCCTCGACAGGGAAAGAGACCCAGTACTTC
size: NA
D: TRBD1
V: TRBV7-9
J: TRBJ2-5

CDR3: CASSPWTLQTQYF
DNA: TGTGCCAGCAGCCCATGGACTTTACAGACCCAGTACTTC
size: few
D: NA
V: TRBV14
J: TRBJ2-5

CDR3: CASSRTIGEASYNEQFF
DNA: TGCGCCAGCAGCCGAACCATTGGGGAGGCCTCCTACAATGAGCAGTTCTTC
size: NA
D: NA
V: TRBV4-3
J: TRBJ2-1

CDR3: CASSYRSQGPQHF
DNA: TGTGCCAGCAGTTATCGCAGCCAGGGGCCCCAGCATTTT
size: NA
D: NA
V: TRBV6-5
J: TRBJ1-5

CDR3: CATSRDHMGGDNEQFF
DNA: TGTGCCACCAGCAGAGACCACATGGGGGGTGACAATGAGCAGTTCTTC
size: many
D: NA
V: TRBV15
J: TRBJ2-1

CDR3: CASSLGGTFYEQYF
DNA: TGTGCCAGCAGCTTGGGGGGGACCTTCTACGAGCAGTACTTC
size: many
D: NA
V: TRBV5-6
J: TRBJ2-7

CDR3: CASVLPGQNTEAFF
DNA: TGTGCCAGCGTACTCCCAGGACAGAACACTGAAGCTTTCTTT
size: few
D: NA
V: TRBV6-5
J: TRBJ1-1